These 8 T cell receptor beta chains share one sample of origin, sequenced in a study of PD-1 blockade in classical Hodgkin lymphoma. The data were produced by immunoSEQ multiplex PCR, yet TCRdb's version contains in-frame clones alone and is incomplete. This table holds approximately 11,000 clones, over 70% found once. Each and every patient relapsed after autologous stem cell transplantation, and patients got differing brentuximab vedotin exposure. Specimen: peripheral blood mononuclear cells (PBMCs), collected at baseline. The receptors stem from a human donor with classical Hodgkin lymphoma.

J is TRBJ2-7 and V is TRBV5-1, with D perhaps matching TRBD1 or TRBD2 (5 bases each). Germline V gives CDR1 SGHRS, CDR2 YFSETQ. The CDR3 is 13 residues long. CDR3 in amino acids: CASRDQGPTEQYF. The CDR3, as DNA: TGCGCTTCGAGGGACCAGGGACCTACCGAGCAGTACTTC.

The V call is TRBV5-4, the J call TRBJ2-7; perhaps TRBD1 as D (5 bases). V was pared by 4 bases and J by 2 bases, with 16 bases between. The length of the CDR3 is 15 residues. Germline-derived CDR1 and CDR2 are SGHNT and YYREEE (reference sequence). The CDR3 loop reads CASSQDRLGPYEQYF. As DNA, the CDR3 is TGTGCCAGCAGCCAAGACCGGCTGGGGCCCTACGAGCAGTACTTC.

This sequence joins TRBV30 and TRBJ1-6; TRBD1 aligns across 8 bases. This CDR3 is 14 amino acids long. Germline lookup yields CDR1 GTSNPN and CDR2 SVGIG (reference sequence). The trim removed 2 bases at V and 8 bases at J, leaving 5 bases unmatched. The CDR3 protein is CAWSTGQGYSPLHF. CDR3 coding DNA: TGTGCCTGGAGTACCGGACAGGGTTATTCACCCCTCCACTTT.

This clone showed up just a few times. V usage is TRBV27 and J usage is TRBJ2-7; 12 positions agree with TRBD2. Germline-derived CDR1 and CDR2 are MNHEY and SMNVEV (reference sequence). The CDR3 length is 13 residues. J was trimmed by 4 bases and V by 6 bases; bases with no gene match: 1. The CDR3 sequence: CASRTSGRYEQYF. The DNA of the CDR3 is TGTGCCAGCAGAACTAGCGGGAGGTACGAGCAGTACTTC.

The chain uses TRBV5-8 and TRBJ2-3; TRBD2 aligns across 15 bases. Germline V gene lookup returns CDR1 SGHTS and CDR2 YDEGEE. The CDR3 consists of 16 residues. J lost 6 bases, V lost 4 bases, and 6 bases had no gene match. The CDR3 DNA follows: TGTGCCAGCAGCAACGGACTAGCGGGGGGGCGTGATACGCAGTATTTT. Amino acids: CASSNGLAGGRDTQYF.

In regard to this clone: One junction end disagrees with the germline gene, perhaps due to a read error. J is TRBJ1-6 and V is TRBV6-6; TRBD1 matches at 7 bases. The germline gives CDR1 MNHNY, CDR2 SVGAGI (reference sequence). The CDR3 sequence is 14 residues long. CDR3 loop: CAISGGGGVSPLHF. For the CDR3, the DNA is TGTGCCATCAGTGGGGGAGGGGGCGTTTCACCCCTCCACTTT.

This clone was counted a few times. J is TRBJ2-1 and V is TRBV19; 9 positions match TRBD2. With V trimmed by 6 bases and J by 2 bases, 5 bases remained unmatched. Germline V gene lookup returns CDR1 LNHDA and CDR2 SQIVND (reference sequence). The CDR3 has 15 residues. CDR3 region: CASSPSGITYNEQFF. The CDR3 DNA reads TGTGCCAGTAGCCCTAGCGGGATAACCTACAATGAGCAGTTCTTC.

The V and J genes are TRBV7-9 and TRBJ2-4, with 9 bases identical to TRBD2. This CDR3 contains 18 residues. CDR1 is SEHNR and CDR2 is FQNEAQ in the germline V gene (reference sequence). V was pared by 1 base and J by 2 bases, with 9 bases of the junction left unmatched. CDR3 DNA: TGTGCCAGCAGCTTAGGTCGTAGCGGGGGAGACTCCAAAAACATTCAGTACTTC. Protein: CASSLGRSGGDSKNIQYF. Full variable domain (remainder filled in from reference TRBV7-9 and TRBJ2-4): DTGVSQNPRHKITKRGQNVTFRCDPISEHNRLYWYRQTLGQGPEFLTYFQNEAQLEKSRLLSDRFSAERPKGSFSTLEIQRTEQGDSAMYLCASSLGRSGGDSKNIQYFGAGTRLSVL.